This T cell receptor beta chain was recovered during a study of shared clonotypes between healthy human individuals. Study-level information: The composition of the donors was a couple of women and a few men aged 18 to 49.

The healthy adult donors were HIV-negative and reported no recent acute infections or vaccinations. Those who donated, Caucasian adults without exception, all lived in Nashville, Tennessee. Per germline, CDR1 SEHNR and CDR2 FQNEAQ (reference sequence). The CDR3 is 15 amino acids. Trimming cost V 1 base and J 6 bases; bases outside gene matches: 6. Ten immunoSEQ deep assay plates were used to sequence the DNA of unsorted PBMCs. The method was immunoSEQ multiplex PCR; TCRdb's version includes in-frame clones alone and lacks a portion of them. This sample has about 470,000 clones; roughly 77% occur once, and the top ten carry approximately 13%.

The V call is TRBV7-9, the J call TRBJ1-2, with TRBD1 matching 9 bases. The sample taken for sequencing was PBMCs. This receptor was taken from a woman aged 40 to 50 in good health. Some clones in this sample may be carry-over from other donors' samples. CDR3 region: CASSLVYRGRDGYTF. CDR3 coding DNA: TGTGCCAGCAGCTTAGTCTACAGGGGGCGTGATGGCTACACCTTC.